This is a list of T cell receptor beta chains from one sample in a study of blood T cell repertoires in COVID-19. Libraries were prepared by immunoSEQ multiplex PCR; TCRdb keeps only in-frame clonotypes and omits some of them. Here the sample spans tens of thousands of clones, approximately 85% being singletons. The sequencing input was peripheral blood. These receptors came from a man aged 80 or over with acute or convalescent COVID-19. The CDR3 runs from the conserved cysteine through the conserved F or W. A D gene is named only where the DNA matches it firmly. Size values are once, few and many counts, or a class for expanded clones, and some rows have none.

abundance: few; v_gene: TRBV5-1; j_gene: TRBJ2-7; d_gene: TRBD2; CDR3nt: TGCGCCAGCAGCTTGGCCGTGGTAGCGGGGGAGCAGTACTTC; CDR3aa: CASSLAVVAGEQYF
abundance: .; v_gene: TRBV7-2; j_gene: TRBJ2-4; d_gene: .; CDR3nt: TGTGCCAGCAGCTTAGGAGGTTTGGGAGGGGGTAACCGTGACATTCAGTACTTC; CDR3aa: CASSLGGLGGGNRDIQYF
abundance: .; v_gene: TRBV6-2/TRBV6-3; j_gene: TRBJ1-4; d_gene: .; CDR3nt: TGTGCCAGCAGCAACCAGGGCGAAAAACTGTTTTTT; CDR3aa: CASSNQGEKLFF
abundance: .; v_gene: TRBV5-1; j_gene: TRBJ2-7; d_gene: .; CDR3nt: TGCGCCAGCAACACAGGTCCCGAGCAGTACTTC; CDR3aa: CASNTGPEQYF
abundance: .; v_gene: TRBV24-1; j_gene: TRBJ2-5; d_gene: .; CDR3nt: TGTGCCACCAGTGAACCACAGGGAGGGGTAATGGCCCAGTACTTC; CDR3aa: CATSEPQGGVMAQYF
abundance: .; v_gene: TRBV2; j_gene: TRBJ2-5; d_gene: TRBD1; CDR3nt: TGTGCCAGCAGCGCCACCTACAGGGGGCAAGAGACCCAGTACTTC; CDR3aa: CASSATYRGQETQYF
abundance: few; v_gene: TRBV28; j_gene: TRBJ1-1; d_gene: .; CDR3nt: TGTGCCATTAATTCAGGGGTGAACACTGAAGCTTTCTTT; CDR3aa: CAINSGVNTEAFF
abundance: .; v_gene: TRBV19; j_gene: TRBJ1-2; d_gene: .; CDR3nt: TGTGCCAGTAGTATAGATCTTTACAGCAACTATGGCTACACCTTC; CDR3aa: CASSIDLYSNYGYTF
abundance: .; v_gene: TRBV6-4; j_gene: TRBJ2-1; d_gene: TRBD2; CDR3nt: TGTGCCAGCAGTGTCCTAGCGGGAGGGGTGGATGAGCAGTTCTTC; CDR3aa: CASSVLAGGVDEQFF
abundance: .; v_gene: TRBV7-2; j_gene: TRBJ1-5; d_gene: .; CDR3nt: TGTGCCAGCAGCCCGCGAGCAGGGGTCAATCAGCCCCAGCATTTT; CDR3aa: CASSPRAGVNQPQHF
abundance: .; v_gene: TRBV6-2/TRBV6-3; j_gene: TRBJ2-3; d_gene: TRBD2; CDR3nt: TGTGCCAGCAGTTCCCCGGGACTAGCGGAAAGCACAGATACGCAGTATTTT; CDR3aa: CASSSPGLAESTDTQYF
abundance: few; v_gene: TRBV7-2; j_gene: TRBJ2-7; d_gene: .; CDR3nt: TGTGCCAGCAGCTTAGGACACGGGGGCGAGCAGTACTTC; CDR3aa: CASSLGHGGEQYF
abundance: .; v_gene: TRBV6-6; j_gene: TRBJ1-3; d_gene: TRBD1; CDR3nt: TGTGCCAGCAGTGACAGGGGTGGAAACACCATATATTTT; CDR3aa: CASSDRGGNTIYF
abundance: .; v_gene: TRBV11-1; j_gene: TRBJ2-1; d_gene: TRBD2; CDR3nt: TGTGCCAGCAGCTTAGCGGCCGGGACTAGCGGTTACAATGAGCAGTTCTTC; CDR3aa: CASSLAAGTSGYNEQFF
abundance: .; v_gene: TRBV4-3; j_gene: TRBJ1-2; d_gene: .; CDR3nt: TGCGCCAGCAGCCAAGATTACCCTGACAGACATCCGAGCTATGGCTACACCTTC; CDR3aa: CASSQDYPDRHPSYGYTF
abundance: .; v_gene: TRBV2; j_gene: TRBJ2-7; d_gene: .; CDR3nt: TGTGCCAGCAGCCCAGGGGTCTACGAGCAGTACTTC; CDR3aa: CASSPGVYEQYF
abundance: .; v_gene: TRBV7-2; j_gene: TRBJ2-2; d_gene: .; CDR3nt: TGTGCCAGCAGCCTAGGCGATCCACGGACCGGGGAGCTGTTTTTT; CDR3aa: CASSLGDPRTGELFF
abundance: .; v_gene: TRBV5-1; j_gene: TRBJ2-5; d_gene: .; CDR3nt: TGCGCCAGCAGCTTGTCTACAGAGATACAAGAGACCCAGTACTTC; CDR3aa: CASSLSTEIQETQYF
abundance: .; v_gene: TRBV7-2; j_gene: TRBJ1-1; d_gene: TRBD1; CDR3nt: TGTGCCAGCAGCTCCGGGACAGCGAACACTGAAGCTTTCTTT; CDR3aa: CASSSGTANTEAFF
abundance: .; v_gene: TRBV5-1; j_gene: TRBJ1-5; d_gene: TRBD1; CDR3nt: TGCGCCAGCAGAGCGGGACAGGGGGCCGAGCCCCAGCATTTT; CDR3aa: CASRAGQGAEPQHF
abundance: .; v_gene: TRBV6-2/TRBV6-3; j_gene: TRBJ1-1; d_gene: .; CDR3nt: TGTGCCAGCAGTTACTCGGGGCAGGGCCGTGAAGCTTTCTTT; CDR3aa: CASSYSGQGREAFF
abundance: .; v_gene: TRBV30; j_gene: TRBJ1-1; d_gene: .; CDR3nt: TGTGCCTGGAGTGATCAGGGGACTGAAGCTTTCTTT; CDR3aa: CAWSDQGTEAFF
abundance: .; v_gene: TRBV6-2/TRBV6-3; j_gene: TRBJ2-3; d_gene: .; CDR3nt: TGTGCCAGCAGTAACCCGGCCGGCGGGGCTAGTAGGGATACGCAGTATTTT; CDR3aa: CASSNPAGGASRDTQYF
abundance: once; v_gene: TRBV6-5; j_gene: TRBJ1-1; d_gene: TRBD1; CDR3nt: TGTGCCAGCAGTTACCCAGGGGGCACTGAAGCTTTCTTT; CDR3aa: CASSYPGGTEAFF